The 31 T cell receptor beta chains given below trace back to one sample, sequenced in a study of Ad26.COV2.S vaccination and SARS-CoV-2 variants. Data came from immunoSEQ multiplex PCR; TCRdb stores just in-frame clones and leaves some out. Among hundreds of thousands of clones listed, roughly nine tenths were seen once. The treatment is: some 19 received Ad26.COV2.S at low or high dose, single or two shots; several received placebo; per-sample allocation not given. Sampling occurred on day 63 after the first vaccine or placebo injection. This specimen was peripheral blood, taken in a trial of Ad26.COV2.S vaccine versus placebo. The source of these receptors is a person between 18 and 65 years old who received the Ad26.COV2.S COVID-19 vaccine or a placebo.

The genes are TRBV3-1 (or the pseudogene TRBV3-2) and TRBJ1-2; 12 nucleotides match TRBD1. This CDR3 has 15 amino acids. The germline V gene has CDR1 LGHDT and CDR2 YNNKEL (reference sequence). The V gene end was trimmed by 2 bases and the J gene end by 7 bases; junction bases not matched to a gene: 5. The CDR3: CASSQRDRGQGGYTF. CDR3 in DNA: TGTGCCAGCAGCCAACGGGACAGGGGGCAAGGTGGCTACACCTTC.

The J gene is TRBJ1-5, the V gene TRBV6-5; unclear D gene. The CDR3 totals 13 residues. V lost 6 bases and J 9 bases, leaving 15 bases between the germline ends. Germline V CDR1 and CDR2: MNHEY, SVGAGI. As DNA, the CDR3 is TGTGCCAGCAGCGACCTTCCAAAACGGCCCCAGCATTTT. This encodes CASSDLPKRPQHF.

This chain joins TRBV20-1 and TRBJ2-1; tentatively, D is TRBD2 (5 bases). Between the trimmed V and J ends, which lost 2 bases and 13 bases, there was a span of 9 bases. CDR1 and CDR2 (germline): DFQATT, SNEGSKA (reference sequence). The CDR3 sequence is 10 residues long. Here the CDR3 reads CSARRAAQFF. The CDR3 DNA follows: TGCAGTGCTAGAAGAGCGGCTCAGTTCTTC.

J is TRBJ1-2 and V is TRBV20-1; D gene uncertain. The CDR3 spans 13 residues. Looked up from germline, CDR1 is DFQATT and CDR2 is SNEGSKA (reference sequence). Between the trimmed V and J ends, which lost 3 bases and 4 bases, there was a span of 12 bases. This CDR3 reads CSASGVFTYGYTF. DNA of the CDR3: TGCAGTGCTAGTGGAGTCTTCACCTATGGCTACACCTTC.

This rearrangement joins TRBV7-9 to TRBJ2-2, with TRBD2 identical over 9 bases. The CDR3 has 17 residues. The J segment lost 0 bases and the V segment lost 5 bases, leaving 7 bases of the junction unmatched. Germline V gives CDR1 SEHNR, CDR2 FQNEAQ (reference sequence). The CDR3 region is CASSQARLAANTGELFF. The CDR3 DNA is TGTGCCAGCAGCCAAGCCAGACTAGCGGCGAACACCGGGGAGCTGTTTTTT.

The V call is TRBV5-1, the J call TRBJ1-4; D possibly corresponds to TRBD1 (6 bases). This CDR3 region has 15 residues. Germline assignment: CDR1 SGHRS and CDR2 YFSETQ. Deletions cut 1 base from V and 5 bases from J, with 12 bases between. In DNA, the CDR3 is TGCGCCAGCAGCTTGTTGGGGGGCGTGAATGAAAAACTGTTTTTT. Amino acids: CASSLLGGVNEKLFF. Complete variable domain (other parts from reference TRBV5-1 and TRBJ1-4): KAGVTQTPRYLIKTRGQQVTLSCSPISGHRSVSWYQQTPGQGLQFLFEYFSETQRNKGNFPGRFSGRQFSNSRSEMNVSTLELGDSALYLCASSLLGGVNEKLFFGSGTQLSVL.

Of note for this clone: The sample has other DNA sequences that encode this CDR3 too. The rearrangement uses TRBV20-1 and TRBJ2-3; D ambiguous. The CDR3 runs 11 residues. The germline V gene encodes CDR1 DFQATT and CDR2 SNEGSKA (reference sequence). V lost 3 bases and J 6 bases, leaving 7 bases between the germline ends. The CDR3, as DNA: TGCAGTGCTAGTCGGGTTGATACGCAGTATTTT. It codes for CSASRVDTQYF.

This sequence joins TRBV4-2 and TRBJ2-3; D is ambiguous. Trimming stripped 4 bases from V and 3 bases from J, with 11 bases between. This CDR3 comprises 14 residues. Germline values: CDR1 LGHNA, CDR2 YNFKEQ. The CDR3 DNA follows: TGTGCCAGCAGCCTTAGAGGTTCGACAGATACGCAGTATTTT. Its protein product is CASSLRGSTDTQYF.

V gene TRBV4-3 combines with J gene TRBJ2-1, with 7 bases identical to TRBD1. Trimming cost V 6 bases and J 5 bases; bases outside gene matches: 13. Germline V lookup: CDR1 LGHNA, CDR2 YSLEER. There are 16 residues in the CDR3. For the CDR3, the DNA is TGCGCCAGCAGTCGGATTACCGGGACAGAGGACAATGAGCAGTTCTTC. As protein: CASSRITGTEDNEQFF.

The chain has TRBV5-6 and TRBJ2-5, with 9 bases aligning to TRBD2. V was pared by 4 bases and J by 5 bases, with 9 bases of the junction left unmatched. The CDR3 sequence is 15 residues long. Germline V gene sequence: CDR1 SGHDT, CDR2 YYEEEE. CDR3 bases: TGTGCCAGCAGCCTTCCGGGACTAGCAGGGGAGACCCAGTACTTC. Translation: CASSLPGLAGETQYF.

The rearrangement uses TRBV9 and TRBJ2-3, with D unclear. The CDR3 runs to 11 residues. Trimming pared 1 base from V and 6 bases from J, leaving 3 bases between. The V gene's germline CDR1 is SGDLS and CDR2 YYNGEE. The CDR3 spells CASSVLDTQYF. In DNA, the CDR3 is TGTGCCAGCAGCGTACTCGATACGCAGTATTTT.

This chain joins TRBV28 and TRBJ2-7; 7 bases align to TRBD2. V shed 3 bases, J shed 5 bases, and the junction held 7 bases outside the gene matches. This CDR3 is 14 amino acids long. The germline V gene encodes CDR1 MDHEN and CDR2 SYDVKM. CDR3 nucleotides: TGTGCCAGCAGTTTCGCGGGGGTTGTGGACGAGCAGTACTTC. Protein: CASSFAGVVDEQYF.

The genes are TRBV7-9 and TRBJ1-1; D uncertain. This CDR3 has 12 residues. V lost 4 bases, J lost 0 bases, and 3 bases lay in between. Germline V gene lookup returns CDR1 SEHNR and CDR2 FQNEAQ (reference sequence). The CDR3 coding sequence is TGTGCCAGCAGCTGGGTGAACACTGAAGCTTTCTTT. Its translation: CASSWVNTEAFF. The full variable domain, rest sourced from reference TRBV7-9 and TRBJ1-1, is DTGVSQNPRHKITKRGQNVTFRCDPISEHNRLYWYRQTLGQGPEFLTYFQNEAQLEKSRLLSDRFSAERPKGSFSTLEIQRTEQGDSAMYLCASSWVNTEAFFGQGTRLTVV.

The count of this clone is one. The chain carries TRBV6-2 or TRBV6-3 and TRBJ2-7; D remains unclear. Trimming left V 6 bases short and J 2 bases short, with 17 bases between. Germline V gene lookup returns CDR1 MNHEY and CDR2 SVGEGT. CDR3 length equals 15 residues. The CDR3 loop reads CASRPLWQNTYEQYF. In DNA form, the CDR3 reads TGTGCCAGCAGACCTTTATGGCAGAATACCTACGAGCAGTACTTC.

The rearrangement links TRBV3-1 (or the pseudogene TRBV3-2) to TRBJ1-2; D gene ambiguous. This CDR3 is 14 amino acids long. Germline CDR1 LGHDT, CDR2 YNNKEL (reference sequence). V lost 1 base to trimming and J lost 2 bases, with 8 bases between them. The CDR3 sequence is CASSQVAINYGYTF. The CDR3 coding sequence is TGTGCCAGCAGCCAAGTCGCAATAAACTATGGCTACACCTTC.

This chain joins TRBV10-3 and TRBJ1-6, with D uncertain. This CDR3 is built from 15 residues. Trimming left V 4 bases short and J 0 bases short, with 7 bases between. CDR1 and CDR2 (germline): ENHRY, SYGVKD. CDR3 bases: TGTGCCATCAGTGCGGGCCGCTCCTATAATTCACCCCTCCACTTT. Translated: CAISAGRSYNSPLHF.

The J gene is TRBJ1-5, the V gene TRBV10-2; D is possibly TRBD1 (5 bases). CDR1 is WSHSY, CDR2 SAAADI, per germline. This CDR3 has 13 residues. The V and J ends lost 7 bases and 6 bases respectively, with 13 bases between them. CDR3 nucleotide sequence: TGCGCCAGCAAACCAGGGTTTAGTCAGCCCCAGCATTTT. Translation gives CASKPGFSQPQHF.

V is TRBV9 and J is TRBJ1-3; D gene unclear. Trimming took off 0 bases at V and 0 bases at J, with 7 bases between the two ends. Germline V lookup: CDR1 SGDLS, CDR2 YYNGEE. The CDR3 extends over 15 amino acids. The DNA for the CDR3 is TGTGCCAGCAGCGTAGATGCTGACTCTGGAAACACCATATATTTT. Encoded protein: CASSVDADSGNTIYF.

This clone has just a few counts. CDR3 DNA: TGTGCCAGCAGTCGGATGGTTGGGGATACGCAGTATTTT. It encodes CASSRMVGDTQYF. The genes are TRBV25-1 and TRBJ2-3; unclear D gene. The length of the CDR3 is 13 residues. V was cut by 5 bases and J by 6 bases, with 12 bases left in between. Germline V gene sequence: CDR1 MGHDK, CDR2 SYGVNS.

V and J are TRBV11-2 and TRBJ1-1; D remains ambiguous. The V end was cut by 0 bases, the J end by 5 bases, with 10 bases between. Germline V CDR1 and CDR2: SGHAT, FQNNGV. The CDR3 runs 14 residues. The CDR3 bases are TGTGCCAGCAGCTTAGATCGCGAGGGAACTGAAGCTTTCTTT. Amino acids: CASSLDREGTEAFF.

The chain is built from TRBV4-3 and TRBJ1-5, with D uncertain. From germline, CDR1 is LGHNA and CDR2 YSLEER. V lost 1 base and J lost 2, with 6 bases in between. This CDR3 has 14 residues. The CDR3 loop reads CASSQVVGNQPQHF. CDR3 nucleotide sequence: TGCGCCAGCAGCCAAGTTGTCGGCAATCAGCCCCAGCATTTT.

J is TRBJ2-5 and V is TRBV2; no firm D call. Trimming pared 6 bases from V and 2 bases from J, leaving 7 bases between. There are 12 residues in the CDR3. CDR1 SNHLY and CDR2 FYNNEI come from the germline V gene. In DNA form, the CDR3 reads TGTGCCAGCAGGGAACTACAAGAGACCCAGTACTTC. This gives the protein CASRELQETQYF. The full variable domain, with the rest looked up from reference TRBV2 and TRBJ2-5, is EPEVTQTPSHQVTQMGQEVILRCVPISNHLYFYWYRQILGQKVEFLVSFYNNEISEKSEIFDDQFSVERPDGSNFTLKIRSTKLEDSAMYFCASRELQETQYFGPGTRLLVL.

V usage is TRBV5-1 and J usage is TRBJ2-5, with D perhaps matching TRBD1 or TRBD2 (5 bases each). Trimming took off 4 bases at V and 4 bases at J, with 14 bases between the two ends. Germline loops: CDR1 SGHRS, CDR2 YFSETQ. The CDR3 has 14 residues. CDR3 sequence reads: CASSNPRDAETQYF. The DNA of the CDR3 is TGCGCCAGCAGCAACCCCCGGGACGCAGAGACCCAGTACTTC.

V is TRBV15 and J is TRBJ1-4; D gene unclear. Trimming stripped 4 bases from V and 12 bases from J, with 12 bases between. The CDR3 is made up of 12 amino acids. CDR1 and CDR2 from the germline V gene are LNHNV and YYDKDF (reference sequence). The CDR3, as DNA: TGTGCCACCAGCACTACCCCTGCGGAACTGTTTTTT. Residues: CATSTTPAELFF. Supplemented by reference TRBV15 and TRBJ1-4, the full variable domain reads DAMVIQNPRYQVTQFGKPVTLSCSQTLNHNVMYWYQQKSSQAPKLLFHYYDKDFNNEADTPDNFQSRRPNTSFCFLDIRSPGLGDTAMYLCATSTTPAELFFGSGTQLSVL.

The chain carries TRBV4-3 and TRBJ1-4, with TRBD1 as a possible D gene (5 bases). There are 14 residues in the CDR3. The V gene's germline CDR1 is LGHNA and CDR2 YSLEER. Between the trimmed V and J ends, which lost 3 bases and 5 bases, there was a span of 10 bases. The DNA of the CDR3 is TGCGCCAGCAGCCACAACAGGAGGAATGAAAAACTGTTTTTT. Its protein product is CASSHNRRNEKLFF.

This clone has a single count. V and J are TRBV9 and TRBJ2-5; TRBD2 agrees at 10 bases. Germline V gene lookup returns CDR1 SGDLS and CDR2 YYNGEE. V was pared by 2 bases and J by 7 bases, with 5 bases of the junction left unmatched. The CDR3 length is 14 residues. The CDR3 is CASSVASGSGTQYF. The CDR3 DNA reads TGTGCCAGCAGCGTCGCTAGCGGGAGTGGGACCCAGTACTTC.

This clone was detected only once. The V and J genes are TRBV5-4 and TRBJ2-7, with 7 bases matching TRBD2. The V and J ends lost 5 bases and 6 bases, in that order; junction bases with no gene match: 5. The CDR3 is 12 amino acids. Germline V lookup: CDR1 SGHNT, CDR2 YYREEE (reference sequence). CDR3 loop: CASSWTSGEQYF. The DNA of the CDR3 is TGTGCCAGCAGTTGGACTAGTGGCGAGCAGTACTTC.

The chain joins TRBV11-2 to TRBJ2-3; 11 nucleotides line up with TRBD2. The trim removed 0 bases at V and 8 bases at J, leaving 7 bases unmatched. This CDR3 spans 16 amino acids. Germline values: CDR1 SGHAT, CDR2 FQNNGV. CDR3 nucleotide sequence: TGTGCCAGCAGCTTAGAACTAGCGGGGGCTGGGGGTACGCAGTATTTT. As protein: CASSLELAGAGGTQYF.

J is TRBJ2-3 and V is TRBV9, with D possibly TRBD1 on 6 matching bases. Per germline, CDR1 SGDLS and CDR2 YYNGEE. Trimming left V 4 bases short and J 2 bases short, with 11 bases between. The CDR3 consists of 14 residues. The CDR3 sequence: CASSLGQNTDTQYF. In DNA form, the CDR3 reads TGTGCCAGCAGCCTTGGACAGAACACAGATACGCAGTATTTT. The full variable domain, completed using reference TRBV9 and TRBJ2-3, is DSGVTQTPKHLITATGQRVTLRCSPRSGDLSVYWYQQSLDQGLQFLIQYYNGEERAKGNILERFSAQQFPDLHSELNLSSLELGDSALYFCASSLGQNTDTQYFGPGTRLTVL.

The J gene is TRBJ1-2, the V gene TRBV18; D is undetermined. V lost 3 bases to trimming and J lost 2 bases, with 7 bases between them. The CDR3 loop spans 13 amino acids. In germline, CDR1 is KGHSH, CDR2 LQKENI. The CDR3 is CASSPESNYGYTF. The CDR3 DNA follows: TGTGCCAGCTCACCGGAAAGCAACTATGGCTACACCTTC. The full variable domain, with the rest looked up from reference TRBV18 and TRBJ1-2, is NAGVMQNPRHLVRRRGQEARLRCSPMKGHSHVYWYRQLPEEGLKFMVYLQKENIIDESGMPKERFSAEFPKEGPSILRIQQVVRGDSAAYFCASSPESNYGYTFGSGTRLTVV.

The chain has TRBV28 and TRBJ2-1; 8 positions agree with TRBD2. The CDR3 runs to 13 residues. Trimming cost V 2 bases and J 8 bases; bases outside gene matches: 2. Germline CDR1 reads MDHEN; CDR2 reads SYDVKM. The chain's CDR3 is CASSLLAGDEQFF. CDR3 sequence (DNA): TGTGCCAGCAGTTTACTAGCGGGTGATGAGCAGTTCTTC.